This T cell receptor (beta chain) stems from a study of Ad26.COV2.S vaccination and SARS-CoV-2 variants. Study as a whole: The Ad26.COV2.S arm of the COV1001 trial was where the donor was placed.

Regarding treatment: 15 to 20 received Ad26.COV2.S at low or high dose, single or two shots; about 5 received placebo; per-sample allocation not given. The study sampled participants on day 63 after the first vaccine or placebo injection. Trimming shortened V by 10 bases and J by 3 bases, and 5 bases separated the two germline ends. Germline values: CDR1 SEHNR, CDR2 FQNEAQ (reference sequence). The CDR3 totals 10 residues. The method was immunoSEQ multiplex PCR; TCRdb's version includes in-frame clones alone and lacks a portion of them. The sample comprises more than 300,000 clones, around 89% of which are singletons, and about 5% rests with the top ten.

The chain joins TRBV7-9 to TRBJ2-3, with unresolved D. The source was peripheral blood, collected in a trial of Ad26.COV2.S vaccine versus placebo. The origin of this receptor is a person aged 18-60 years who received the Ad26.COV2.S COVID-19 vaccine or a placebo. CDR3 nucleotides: TGTGCCACCGCTACAGATACGCAGTATTTT. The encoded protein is CATATDTQYF.